These 20 T cell receptor beta chains came from one sample sequenced in a study of cytomegalovirus exposure and HLA in healthy donors (TCRdb year 2017). The library relied on the immunoSEQ multiplex PCR assay. A mixture of 60 forward primers for TCR Vbeta segments and 13 reverse primers for TCR Jbeta segments was used in the multiplex PCR. This is the immuneACCESS table as TCRdb keeps it, with only in-frame sequences that have V and J called. A part of the clones is gone; compared with another copy, unresolved V genes explain less than half, and the rest is unexplained. The sample's own table lists about 200,000 clones. The ten biggest clones cover less than 0.85% of the sample. Material: PBMCs. The receptors come from a boy younger than 18 in good health and CMV-seronegative.

The gene calls are TRBV19 and TRBJ1-6; possible D gene TRBD1, 6 bases. The germline V gene encodes CDR1 LNHDA and CDR2 SQIVND (reference sequence). There are 14 residues in the CDR3. Trimming took off 5 bases at V and 6 bases at J, with 11 bases between the two ends. CDR3 sequence (DNA): TGTGCCAGTAGTCCAGGGGTCCCTAATTCACCCCTCCACTTT. Protein: CASSPGVPNSPLHF.

The chain employs TRBV18 and TRBJ1-6; D is possibly TRBD1 (6 bases). The CDR3 contains 14 residues. V was pared by 6 bases and J by 7 bases, with 13 bases between. The germline V gene has CDR1 KGHSH and CDR2 LQKENI. The CDR3 DNA follows: TGTGCCAGCTCGTCGACAGGTGGGAATTCACCCCTCCACTTT. This gives the protein CASSSTGGNSPLHF.

The rearrangement joins TRBV11-2 to TRBJ1-2, with 7 bases fitting TRBD1. J lost 7 bases, V lost 6 bases, and 17 bases had no gene match. The CDR3 spans 16 residues. Germline CDR1 is SGHAT and CDR2 is FQNNGV. The CDR3 loop reads CASRLLRGRTASGYTF. As DNA, the CDR3 is TGTGCCAGCAGATTATTAAGGGGGCGGACGGCAAGTGGCTACACCTTC.

This sequence joins TRBV19 and TRBJ1-1; D call uncertain. V was pared by 3 bases and J by 7 bases, with 6 bases between. The CDR3 length is 11 residues. CDR1 LNHDA and CDR2 SQIVND come from the germline V gene (reference sequence). The chain's CDR3 is CASSMRSEAFF. The CDR3 DNA sequence: TGTGCCAGTAGTATGAGAAGTGAAGCTTTCTTT.

The V gene is TRBV9, the J gene TRBJ2-5, with 10 bases matching TRBD2. V lost 0 bases, J lost 5 bases, and 10 bases stayed unmatched. The germline CDR1 and CDR2 sequences are SGDLS and YYNGEE. The CDR3 has 17 residues. CDR3 DNA: TGTGCCAGCAGCGTAGGGAGCGGGGGGGCCTATAGGGAGACCCAGTACTTC. Its protein product is CASSVGSGGAYRETQYF.

The J gene is TRBJ1-2, the V gene TRBV6-5; D is ambiguous. This CDR3 spans 15 amino acids. Trimming shortened V by 2 bases and J by 0 bases, and 10 bases separated the two germline ends. The germline CDR1 and CDR2 sequences are MNHEY and SVGAGI. CDR3 sequence (DNA): TGTGCCAGCAGTTACGGCGGGAAAGCTAACTATGGCTACACCTTC. Translation gives CASSYGGKANYGYTF.

The rearrangement uses TRBV5-1 and TRBJ1-2; 9 nucleotides line up with TRBD1. V was pared by 3 bases and J by 6 bases, with 3 bases of the junction left unmatched. The CDR3 is 13 residues long. The germline CDR1 and CDR2 sequences are SGHRS and YFSETQ. CDR3 amino acids: CASSSRTGDGYTF. CDR3 sequence (DNA): TGCGCCAGCAGCTCTAGGACAGGGGATGGCTACACCTTC.

The chain couples TRBV19 to TRBJ1-6, with 7 bases matching TRBD1. Germline V gene sequence: CDR1 LNHDA, CDR2 SQIVND (reference sequence). Trimming cost V 2 bases and J 7 bases; bases outside gene matches: 8. The CDR3 extends over 16 amino acids. CDR3: CASSIRSTGQNSPLHF. The CDR3 DNA is TGTGCCAGTAGTATACGATCGACAGGGCAAAATTCACCCCTCCACTTT.

The DNA of the CDR3 is TGTGCCAGCAGCATAACGGGACAGGGGCGAGACTTGCTTAATTCACCCCTCCACTTT. The encoded protein is CASSITGQGRDLLNSPLHF. V is TRBV27 and J is TRBJ1-6; 10 bases line up with TRBD1. CDR1 MNHEY and CDR2 SMNVEV come from the germline V gene (reference sequence). V dropped 6 bases and J dropped 6; count of bases not matched to a gene: 17. The CDR3 is 19 amino acids.

The chain uses TRBV19 and TRBJ1-1, with D perhaps matching TRBD1 (5 bases). Germline V gene sequence: CDR1 LNHDA, CDR2 SQIVND (reference sequence). The CDR3 is made up of 15 amino acids. Trimming removed 5 bases from V and 5 bases from J, with 18 bases in between. This CDR3 reads CASSPGRGRETEAFF. CDR3 coding DNA: TGTGCCAGTAGTCCAGGGCGCGGGAGGGAGACTGAAGCTTTCTTT.

The V call is TRBV9, the J call TRBJ1-2, with D perhaps matching TRBD1 (5 bases). CDR3 size: 13 residues. Looked up from germline, CDR1 is SGDLS and CDR2 is YYNGEE. Deletions cut 7 bases from V and 4 bases from J, with 14 bases between. CDR3 DNA: TGTGCCAGCGACCAGGGAGGCGGCTATGGCTACACCTTC. This translates into CASDQGGGYGYTF.

This rearrangement joins TRBV19 to TRBJ2-1, with 8 positions matching TRBD2. The CDR3 spans 16 residues. Per germline, CDR1 LNHDA and CDR2 SQIVND (reference sequence). The V and J ends lost 2 bases and 2 bases, in that order; junction bases with no gene match: 5. CDR3 nucleotides: TGTGCCAGTAGTATACAAAGCGGGGGCCCCTACAATGAGCAGTTCTTC. Amino acids: CASSIQSGGPYNEQFF.

V gene TRBV9 combines with J gene TRBJ2-3, with D possibly being TRBD2 (6 bases). The germline V gene has CDR1 SGDLS and CDR2 YYNGEE. V lost 6 bases to trimming and J lost 3 bases, with 14 bases between them. The CDR3 is made up of 14 amino acids. The CDR3 nucleotides are TGTGCCAGCACCTCTAACGGGGGTACAGATACGCAGTATTTT. Translating gives CASTSNGGTDTQYF.

The rearrangement joins TRBV5-1 to TRBJ1-5; tentatively, D is TRBD1 (5 bases). CDR1 and CDR2 (germline): SGHRS, YFSETQ. The CDR3 covers 14 residues. V shed 0 bases and J shed 2 bases, with 6 bases lying between them. The CDR3 here is CASSLAGGNQPQHF. The CDR3 DNA reads as TGCGCCAGCAGCTTGGCGGGGGGCAATCAGCCCCAGCATTTT.

The chain carries TRBV4-1 and TRBJ1-6; 12 bases map to TRBD1. This CDR3 spans 18 amino acids. The ends lost 4 bases at V and 0 bases at J; junction bases unmatched: 4. Germline CDR1 reads MGHRA; CDR2 reads YSYEKL. CDR3 amino acids: CASSLGQGASSYNSPLHF. Written as DNA, the CDR3 is TGCGCCAGCAGCCTGGGACAGGGGGCCAGCTCCTATAATTCACCCCTCCACTTT.

V is TRBV7-3 and J is TRBJ2-3, with 7 bases aligning to TRBD2. The germline V gene encodes CDR1 SGHTA and CDR2 FQGTGA. The CDR3 runs to 16 residues. The V segment lost 2 bases and the J segment 2 bases; nucleotides outside the gene matches: 7. The CDR3 DNA sequence: TGTGCCAGCAGCTTAGTTAGCGGGCCTCCCACAGATACGCAGTATTTT. Residues: CASSLVSGPPTDTQYF. Supplemented by reference TRBV7-3 and TRBJ2-3, the full variable domain reads GAGVSQTPSNKVTEKGKYVELRCDPISGHTALYWYRQSLGQGPEFLIYFQGTGAADDSGLPNDRFFAVRPEGSVSTLKIQRTERGDSAVYLCASSLVSGPPTDTQYFGPGTRLTVL.

V gene TRBV5-1 combines with J gene TRBJ1-2; D is unclear. Germline V CDR1 and CDR2: SGHRS, YFSETQ. This CDR3 comprises 16 residues. V was trimmed by 1 base and J by 4 bases, leaving 17 bases between them. Here the CDR3 reads CASSLITDTSLYGYTF. CDR3 in DNA: TGCGCCAGCAGCTTGATCACCGACACTTCTCTCTATGGCTACACCTTC.

The V call is TRBV4-1, the J call TRBJ1-5; D remains unclear. CDR1 and CDR2 (germline): MGHRA, YSYEKL. The V end lost 1 base, the J end lost 1 base, and 17 bases lay between the germline ends. This CDR3 region has 18 residues. The CDR3 spells CASSQGLFGFSSNQPQHF. CDR3 coding DNA: TGCGCCAGCAGCCAAGGGCTCTTCGGGTTCTCCAGCAATCAGCCCCAGCATTTT.

The chain links TRBV19 to TRBJ1-5, with D hard to call. The CDR3 sequence is 12 residues long. The ends were cut back, 3 bases at V and 7 bases at J, with 7 bases in the middle. Germline CDR1 LNHDA, CDR2 SQIVND (reference sequence). CDR3 DNA: TGTGCCAGTAGTATGGAGGGCCAGCCCCAGCATTTT. Protein product: CASSMEGQPQHF.

The J gene is TRBJ2-7, the V gene TRBV28; 9 nucleotides match TRBD2. The germline gives CDR1 MDHEN, CDR2 SYDVKM. V trimming: 10 bases; J trimming: 6 bases; junction bases outside the gene matches: 16. There are 15 residues in the CDR3. CDR3 sequence reads: CATAQLTSGAGEQYF. CDR3 DNA: TGTGCCACCGCACAACTGACTAGCGGCGCGGGCGAGCAGTACTTC.